The rows below give T cell receptor beta chains drawn from one sample of a study of cytomegalovirus exposure and HLA in healthy donors. Sequencing was performed with immunoSEQ multiplex PCR; in TCRdb, only in-frame clones are kept and a portion is missing. The sample holds over 150,000 clones, around 80% seen once. The sequencing input was PBMCs. The receptors were sampled from a woman between 35 and 50 years old in good health and CMV-seronegative. CDR3s include the opening cysteine and the closing phenylalanine or tryptophan. Each record gives: D gene, V gene, J gene, clone size, CDR3 protein, CDR3 DNA. The D gene is left open where the match is weak. Clone size is stated in some rows and not others, as once, few, many or a class when expanded.

>TRBD1|TRBV18|TRBJ1-2|.
CASSPTGWNGYTF
TGTGCCAGCTCACCGACAGGGTGGAATGGCTACACCTTC
>TRBD1|TRBV5-1|TRBJ1-1|.
CASSLGQGQNTEAFF
TGCGCCAGCAGCTTGGGACAGGGCCAAAACACTGAAGCTTTCTTT
>.|TRBV7-6|TRBJ2-7|.
CASSATRSYEQYF
TGTGCCAGCAGCGCTACCCGGAGCTACGAGCAGTACTTC
>TRBD1|TRBV23-1|TRBJ2-7|.
CASSHNPGQGPFYEQYF
TGCGCCAGCAGTCACAACCCGGGACAGGGGCCTTTCTACGAGCAGTACTTC
>TRBD1|TRBV27|TRBJ1-1|.
CASSLSMEGAVFF
TGTGCCAGCAGTTTATCGATGGAGGGGGCGGTCTTCTTT
>TRBD1|TRBV4-1|TRBJ2-5|.
CASSQGPSSGTGGVGQETQYF
TGCGCCAGCAGCCAAGGACCATCTTCCGGGACAGGGGGGGTAGGGCAAGAGACCCAGTACTTC
>.|TRBV19|TRBJ2-5|.
CASREAGVGQETQYF
TGTGCCAGTAGGGAAGCAGGGGTTGGCCAAGAGACCCAGTACTTC
>.|TRBV29-1|TRBJ1-2|.
CSVEDWGSNYGYTF
TGCAGCGTTGAAGATTGGGGCTCTAACTATGGCTACACCTTC
>.|TRBV27|TRBJ2-2|.
CASSFISPGMELFF
TGTGCCAGCAGTTTTATATCACCGGGTATGGAGCTGTTTTTT
>.|TRBV5-6|TRBJ1-3|.
CASSLEASGNTIYF
TGTGCCAGCAGCTTGGAAGCTTCTGGAAACACCATATATTTT
>TRBD2|TRBV10-2|TRBJ2-1|.
CASSWDYNNEQFF
TGCGCCAGCAGTTGGGACTACAACAATGAGCAGTTCTTC
>TRBD2|TRBV7-7|TRBJ2-1|.
CASSLEGGGAAEQFF
TGTGCTAGCAGCTTAGAGGGCGGGGGGGCCGCTGAGCAGTTCTTC
>TRBD2|TRBV11-3|TRBJ2-1|.
CASSFNVLAGATYNEQFF
TGTGCCAGCAGCTTTAATGTTTTAGCGGGAGCCACTTACAATGAGCAGTTCTTC
>TRBD1|TRBV6-5|TRBJ1-1|once
CASSYSRTGGTEAFF
TGTGCCAGCAGTTACTCAAGGACAGGGGGGACTGAAGCTTTCTTT
>.|TRBV4-2|TRBJ1-1|few
CASSQVLGGTEAFF
TGTGCCAGCAGCCAAGTGCTAGGGGGCACTGAAGCTTTCTTT
>TRBD1|TRBV5-4|TRBJ2-7|.
CASSLGDRGEKQYF
TGTGCCAGCAGCTTGGGAGACAGGGGAGAGAAGCAGTACTTC
>.|TRBV2|TRBJ1-6|.
CASRNGSPLHF
TGTGCCAGCAGGAACGGGTCACCCCTCCACTTT
>.|TRBV5-1|TRBJ1-6|once
CASSGSEDSPLHF
TGCGCCAGCAGCGGGAGTGAAGATTCACCCCTCCACTTT
>TRBD2|TRBV13|TRBJ2-5|.
CASSPRGSGGETQYF
TGTGCCAGCAGCCCGAGGGGGAGCGGGGGGGAGACCCAGTACTTC
>.|TRBV6-1|TRBJ2-2|.
CASSEARDWPGELFF
TGTGCCAGCAGTGAGGCCAGGGATTGGCCCGGGGAGCTGTTTTTT
>TRBD1|TRBV7-8|TRBJ1-2|.
CASSPRANLAGTGRGLDYGYTF
TGTGCCAGCAGCCCAAGAGCTAACTTGGCCGGGACAGGGAGAGGGTTGGACTATGGCTACACCTTC
>TRBD1|TRBV7-6|TRBJ2-2|.
CASSLEGQVVTGELFF
TGTGCCAGCAGCTTAGAGGGACAGGTCGTCACCGGGGAGCTGTTTTTT